The 8 T cell receptor beta chains given below trace back to one sample, sequenced in a study of PD-L1 blockade in urothelial cancer (dated by TCRdb to about 2017). Library preparation was by the immunoSEQ multiplex PCR assay. Sourced from immuneACCESS, this table was stored by TCRdb with only in-frame sequences that have V and J called. A share of the clones is absent; for the studies checked, an unresolved V gene accounts for under half, and the remainder has no known explanation. The sample data list 85,000 to 90,000 clones, and more than 90% of these were observed just once. The ten largest clones add up to approximately 9% of the sample. The source was PBMCs, collected around atezolizumab (anti-PD-L1) treatment. These receptors were obtained from a man in his sixties with urothelial cancer.

This clone was seen just once. The chain combines TRBV9 with TRBJ2-3; 10 nucleotides align to TRBD2. J lost 4 bases, V lost 0 bases, and 8 bases had no gene match. Per the germline V gene, CDR1 is SGDLS and CDR2 is YYNGEE. CDR3 size: 17 residues. The chain's CDR3 is CASSVVASGGWADTQYF. As DNA, the CDR3 is TGTGCCAGCAGCGTAGTGGCTAGCGGGGGATGGGCAGATACGCAGTATTTT.

The rearrangement links TRBV28 to TRBJ2-5; 9 bases line up with TRBD2. Germline V gene sequence: CDR1 MDHEN, CDR2 SYDVKM. The CDR3 spans 15 residues. Germline trimming cut 6 bases from V and 4 bases from J; bases unmatched to any gene: 9. In DNA form, the CDR3 reads TGTGCCAGCAGCGCGGGGGGGTCAGGTTCAGAGACCCAGTACTTC. Amino acids: CASSAGGSGSETQYF.

This sequence joins TRBV6-4 and TRBJ1-5, with TRBD1 matching over 10 bases. CDR3 length: 20 residues. V was clipped by 6 bases and J by 0 bases; unmatched bases: 17. Germline V gene lookup returns CDR1 MRHNA and CDR2 SNTAGT. The CDR3 region is CASSNPSGGQGQYSNQPQHF. The CDR3 DNA is TGTGCCAGCAGCAACCCGAGCGGGGGACAGGGGCAATATAGCAATCAGCCCCAGCATTTT.

In DNA form, the CDR3 reads TGCGCCAGCAGCTTGTGGGCGACAACTAATGAAAAACTGTTTTTT. It codes for CASSLWATTNEKLFF. V is TRBV5-1 and J is TRBJ1-4; no firm D call. This CDR3 contains 15 residues. V was clipped by 1 base and J by 0 bases, with 7 bases between them. The germline CDR1 and CDR2 sequences are SGHRS and YFSETQ.

This clone was counted a few times. The rearrangement links TRBV28 to TRBJ1-2; unclear D gene. V was clipped by 8 bases and J by 2 bases, with 6 bases between them. CDR3 length equals 11 residues. Germline V gene sequence: CDR1 MDHEN, CDR2 SYDVKM. CDR3 nucleotides: TGTGCCAGCGAACGGAACTATGGCTACACCTTC. Amino acids: CASERNYGYTF.

The chain links TRBV29-1 to TRBJ2-5; a possible D gene is TRBD2 (6 bases). Germline loops: CDR1 SQVTM, CDR2 ANQGSEA. The CDR3 totals 13 residues. Trimming pared 4 bases from V and 4 bases from J, leaving 13 bases between. As DNA, the CDR3 is TGCAGCGTTGCAGGGTCGGAGGGAGAGACCCAGTACTTC. This translates into CSVAGSEGETQYF.

This clone has more than one count but fewer than ten. The rearrangement uses TRBV19 and TRBJ1-2; 8 nucleotides align to TRBD1. This CDR3 region has 14 residues. The germline CDR1 and CDR2 sequences are LNHDA and SQIVND (reference sequence). V shed 6 bases and J 0 bases; nucleotides not matched to a gene: 3. The CDR3, as DNA: TGTGCCAGTAGGAACAGGGGGTCTAACTATGGCTACACCTTC. This sequence encodes CASRNRGSNYGYTF. The full variable domain, with the rest looked up from reference TRBV19 and TRBJ1-2, is DGGITQSPKYLFRKEGQNVTLSCEQNLNHDAMYWYRQDPGQGLRLIYYSQIVNDFQKGDIAEGYSVSREKKESFPLTVTSAQKNPTAFYLCASRNRGSNYGYTFGSGTRLTVV.

The gene calls are TRBV28 and TRBJ2-1; 8 nucleotides align to TRBD2. In germline, CDR1 is MDHEN, CDR2 SYDVKM. Trimming removed 5 bases from V and 9 bases from J; junction bases left unmatched: 0. This CDR3 is built from 11 residues. CDR3 DNA: TGTGCCAGCAGTCTAGCGGGTGAGCAGTTCTTC. This sequence encodes CASSLAGEQFF.